The TCR beta chain described here comes from a study of blood T cell repertoires in COVID-19. Across the whole study: Spain, Italy and the United States supplied samples that represented acute and convalescent COVID-19. The analysed material was cDNA or gDNA that came from T cells, B-cell-depleted T cells, or PBMCs.

Generated by immunoSEQ multiplex PCR, the TCRdb table keeps only in-frame clones and is missing some. The table lists fewer than 500,000 clones, roughly nine tenths of them singletons. Germline values: CDR1 WNHNN, CDR2 SYGVQD (reference sequence). CDR3 length: 16 residues. V lost 3 bases to trimming and J lost 4 bases; unmatched junction nucleotides: 4. Assignment of participants to cohorts was predicated upon participant-reported clinical history. Recovered status applied to Cohort 3 donors who had two consecutive negative PCRs. It also applied to those with clearance or with symptom resolution. Sequencing used PBMCs or T cells enriched from blood (not recorded which). J is TRBJ2-3 and V is TRBV10-1; 13 positions agree with TRBD2. The source of this sequence is a woman aged 18 to 35 who had recovered from COVID-19. The CDR3 protein is CASSDRTSGGPDTQYF. The CDR3 nucleotides are TGCGCCAGCAGTGACCGGACTAGCGGGGGCCCAGATACGCAGTATTTT.